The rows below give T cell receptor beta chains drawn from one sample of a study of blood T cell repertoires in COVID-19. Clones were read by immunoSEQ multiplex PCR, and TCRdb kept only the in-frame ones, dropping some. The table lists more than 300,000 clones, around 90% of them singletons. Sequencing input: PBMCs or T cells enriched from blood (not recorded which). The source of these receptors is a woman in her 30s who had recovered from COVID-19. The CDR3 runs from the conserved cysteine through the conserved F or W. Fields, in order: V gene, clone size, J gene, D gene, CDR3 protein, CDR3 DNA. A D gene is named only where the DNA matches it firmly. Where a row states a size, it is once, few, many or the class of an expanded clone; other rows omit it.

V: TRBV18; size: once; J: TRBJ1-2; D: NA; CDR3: CASSPPAGSGYTF; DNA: TGTGCCAGCTCACCGCCGGCAGGGTCCGGCTACACCTTC
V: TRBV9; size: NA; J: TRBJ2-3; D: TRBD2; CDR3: CASSVVLAGEASTDTQYF; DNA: TGTGCCAGCAGCGTAGTGCTAGCGGGGGAGGCTAGCACAGATACGCAGTATTTT
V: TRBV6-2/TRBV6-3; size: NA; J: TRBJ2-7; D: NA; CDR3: CASSLRDSGLSYEQYF; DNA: TGTGCCAGCAGTCTCCGGGATAGCGGCCTCTCCTACGAGCAGTACTTC
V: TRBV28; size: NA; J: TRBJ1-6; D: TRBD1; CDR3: CASTRSGQFNSPLHF; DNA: TGTGCCAGCACCAGATCGGGACAGTTTAATTCACCCCTCCACTTT
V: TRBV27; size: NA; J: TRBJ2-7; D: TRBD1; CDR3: CASSLIQGYEQYF; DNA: TGTGCCAGCAGTTTAATACAGGGGTACGAGCAGTACTTC
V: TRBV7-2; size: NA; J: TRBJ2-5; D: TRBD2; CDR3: CASSFSGRTETQYF; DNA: TGTGCCAGCAGCTTTAGCGGGAGGACGGAGACCCAGTACTTC
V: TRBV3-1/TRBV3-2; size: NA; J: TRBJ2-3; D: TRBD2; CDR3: CASSQGRGDTDTQYF; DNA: TGTGCCAGCAGCCAGGGGCGGGGGGACACAGATACGCAGTATTTT
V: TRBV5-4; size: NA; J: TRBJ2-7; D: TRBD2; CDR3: CASSPGASGRAMYEQYF; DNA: TGTGCCAGCAGCCCTGGCGCTAGCGGGAGGGCCATGTACGAGCAGTACTTC
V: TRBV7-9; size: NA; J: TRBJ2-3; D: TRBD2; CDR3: CASSLGGTSGGTQYF; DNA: TGTGCCAGCAGCTTAGGCGGGACTAGCGGGGGAACGCAGTATTTT
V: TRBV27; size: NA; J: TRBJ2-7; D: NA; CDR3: CASRHRGGYEQYF; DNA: TGTGCCAGCAGACACAGGGGGGGGTACGAGCAGTACTTC
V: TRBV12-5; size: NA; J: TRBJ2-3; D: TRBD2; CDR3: CASGLVLAAGGKTDTQYF; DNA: TGTGCTAGTGGTTTGGTACTAGCAGCGGGGGGTAAAACAGATACGCAGTATTTT
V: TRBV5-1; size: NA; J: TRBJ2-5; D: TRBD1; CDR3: CASSFGQGMTGSQYF; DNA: TGCGCCAGCAGCTTCGGACAGGGGATGACCGGGTCCCAGTACTTC
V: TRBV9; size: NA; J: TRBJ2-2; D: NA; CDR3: CASSVAGGGGTGELFF; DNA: TGTGCCAGCAGCGTAGCTGGTGGGGGAGGCACCGGGGAGCTGTTTTTT
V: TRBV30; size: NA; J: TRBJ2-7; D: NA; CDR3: CAWRVVSGSSYEQYF; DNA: TGTGCCTGGAGAGTCGTTTCTGGGAGCTCCTACGAGCAGTACTTC
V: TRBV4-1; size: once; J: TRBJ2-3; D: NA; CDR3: CASSRQGTDTQYF; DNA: TGCGCCAGCAGCCGACAGGGCACAGATACGCAGTATTTT
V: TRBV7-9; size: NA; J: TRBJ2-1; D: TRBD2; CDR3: CASSRGLAGRGYEQFF; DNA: TGTGCCAGCAGCCGGGGACTAGCGGGACGCGGGTATGAGCAGTTCTTC
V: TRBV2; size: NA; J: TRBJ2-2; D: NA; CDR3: CASLQGRANTGELFF; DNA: TGTGCCAGCCTACAGGGACGGGCGAACACCGGGGAGCTGTTTTTT
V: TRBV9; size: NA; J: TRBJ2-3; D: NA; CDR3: CASSVTSTDTQYF; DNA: TGTGCCAGCAGCGTCACAAGCACAGATACGCAGTATTTT
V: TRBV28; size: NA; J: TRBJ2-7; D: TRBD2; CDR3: CASRRPGLASYEQYF; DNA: TGTGCCAGCAGGCGGCCGGGACTAGCATCCTACGAGCAGTACTTC
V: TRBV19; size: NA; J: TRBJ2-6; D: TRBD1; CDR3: CASSVGQVNPSGANVLTF; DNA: TGTGCCAGTAGTGTCGGACAGGTGAATCCCTCTGGGGCCAACGTCCTGACTTTC
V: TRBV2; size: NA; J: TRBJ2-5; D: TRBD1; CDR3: CASSLGTGWQETQYF; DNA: TGTGCCAGCAGTTTAGGGACAGGGTGGCAAGAGACCCAGTACTTC
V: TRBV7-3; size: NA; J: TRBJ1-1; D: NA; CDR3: CASSQQQGPTEAFF; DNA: TGTGCCAGCAGCCAGCAACAGGGACCCACTGAAGCTTTCTTT
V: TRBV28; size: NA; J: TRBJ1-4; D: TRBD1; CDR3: CASRPNRGANEKLFF; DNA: TGTGCCAGCAGACCCAACAGGGGAGCTAATGAAAAACTGTTTTTT
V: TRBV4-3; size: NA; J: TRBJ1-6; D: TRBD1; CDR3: CASIGQGWSPLHF; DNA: TGCGCCAGTATCGGACAGGGGTGGTCACCCCTCCACTTT
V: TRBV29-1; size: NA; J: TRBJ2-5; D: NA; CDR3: CSVSGLLGRRPGETQYF; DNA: TGCAGCGTCTCCGGTCTGCTAGGGAGGAGACCGGGGGAGACCCAGTACTTC
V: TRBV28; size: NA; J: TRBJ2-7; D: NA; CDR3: CASSLFNPRGSGSEQYF; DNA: TGTGCCAGCAGTTTATTCAATCCTCGTGGTTCAGGTAGCGAGCAGTACTTC
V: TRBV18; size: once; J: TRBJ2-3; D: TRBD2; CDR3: CASSSDRLAGDTQYF; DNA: TGTGCCAGCTCATCAGACCGACTAGCAGGCGATACGCAGTATTTT
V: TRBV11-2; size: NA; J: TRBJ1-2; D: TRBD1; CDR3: CASSLLTGGRWAGGYTF; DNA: TGTGCCAGCAGCCTACTCACAGGGGGCCGTTGGGCCGGTGGCTACACCTTC
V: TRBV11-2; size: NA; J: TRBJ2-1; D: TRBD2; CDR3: CASSVRPGTSDEQFF; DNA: TGTGCCAGCAGCGTAAGGCCGGGGACTAGCGATGAGCAGTTCTTC
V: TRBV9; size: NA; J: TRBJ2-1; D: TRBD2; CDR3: CASSLSGRNTNEQFF; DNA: TGTGCCAGCAGTTTGAGCGGGAGGAATACAAATGAGCAGTTCTTC
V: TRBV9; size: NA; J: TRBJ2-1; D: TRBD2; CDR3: CASSPRGGLGNNEQFF; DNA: TGTGCCAGCAGCCCAAGGGGGGGACTAGGCAATAATGAGCAGTTCTTC
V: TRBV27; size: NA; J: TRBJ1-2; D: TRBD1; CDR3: CASRYSAGGVGGYTF; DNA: TGTGCCAGCAGGTATTCGGCAGGGGGCGTTGGTGGCTACACCTTC
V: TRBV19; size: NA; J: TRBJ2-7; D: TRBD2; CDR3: CASSWGTSYEQYF; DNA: TGTGCCAGTAGTTGGGGGACTAGCTACGAGCAGTACTTC
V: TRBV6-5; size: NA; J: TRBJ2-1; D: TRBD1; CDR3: CASGTGGSSYNEQFF; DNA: TGTGCCAGCGGTACAGGGGGATCTTCCTACAATGAGCAGTTCTTC
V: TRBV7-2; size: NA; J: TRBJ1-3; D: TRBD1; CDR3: CASSFGPGTGGLSGNTIYF; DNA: TGTGCCAGCAGCTTTGGCCCCGGGACAGGGGGGCTCTCTGGAAACACCATATATTTT
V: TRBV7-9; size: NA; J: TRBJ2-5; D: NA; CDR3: CASSPRAGETQYF; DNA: TGTGCCAGCAGCCCCCGAGCGGGAGAGACCCAGTACTTC
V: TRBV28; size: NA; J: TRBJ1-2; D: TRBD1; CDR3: CASGSHRDRGQSYTF; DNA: TGTGCCAGTGGGTCACACCGGGACAGGGGGCAGAGCTACACCTTC
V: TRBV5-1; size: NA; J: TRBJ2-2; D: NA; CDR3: CASSFGPNTGELFF; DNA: TGCGCCAGCAGCTTTGGCCCGAACACCGGGGAGCTGTTTTTT
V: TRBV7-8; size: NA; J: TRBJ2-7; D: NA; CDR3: CASTPNWGGRPYEQYF; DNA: TGTGCCAGCACCCCAAACTGGGGCGGCCGGCCCTACGAGCAGTACTTC
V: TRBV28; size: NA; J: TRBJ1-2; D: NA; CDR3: CASSLEGYGYTF; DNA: TGTGCCAGCAGTTTGGAGGGCTATGGCTACACCTTC
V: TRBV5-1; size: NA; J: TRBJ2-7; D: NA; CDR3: CASSLVEQPFHEQYF; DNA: TGCGCCAGCAGCTTGGTTGAACAACCCTTCCACGAGCAGTACTTC
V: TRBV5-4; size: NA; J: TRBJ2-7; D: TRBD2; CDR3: CASSRGTSVLYEQYF; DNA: TGTGCCAGCAGCAGGGGGACTAGCGTCCTCTACGAGCAGTACTTC
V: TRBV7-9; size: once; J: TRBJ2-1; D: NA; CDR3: CASSSKTGTDNEQFF; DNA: TGTGCCAGCAGCTCTAAAACCGGGACTGACAATGAGCAGTTCTTC
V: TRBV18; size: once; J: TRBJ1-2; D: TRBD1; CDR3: CASSLSFDRDYGYTF; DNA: TGTGCCAGCTCGCTCTCATTCGACAGGGACTATGGCTACACCTTC
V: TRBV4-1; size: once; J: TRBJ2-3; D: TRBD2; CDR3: CASSQDASGSTDTQYF; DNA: TGCGCCAGCAGCCAAGACGCTAGCGGTAGCACAGATACGCAGTATTTT